The entry that follows covers one T cell receptor beta chain sequence. The data originate from a study of blood T cell repertoires in COVID-19. The data were produced by immunoSEQ multiplex PCR, yet TCRdb's version contains in-frame clones alone and is incomplete. This repertoire shows just over 300,000 clones, around 90% found once; its top ten account for 3.5% to 5%. The CDR3 runs 15 residues. The V end was cut by 5 bases, the J end by 7 bases, with 20 bases between. Germline lookup yields CDR1 MDHEN and CDR2 SYDVKM. The sequencing input was PBMCs or T cells enriched from blood (not recorded which). The TCR sequence derives from a woman under 30 with acute COVID-19. The chain uses TRBV28 and TRBJ1-2; possibly TRBD1 for D (6 bases). The CDR3 DNA follows: TGTGCCAGCAGTCCCGCCTTTGGGGGGGCGGCTGGCTACACCTTC. Its translation: CASSPAFGGAAGYTF.